The clone carrying this TCR beta chain turned up a few times. The data belong to a study of shared clonotypes between healthy human individuals. Study-level information: In total, the donors were a couple of women and a few men aged 18 to 49.

The V and J ends lost 4 bases and 5 bases, in that order; junction bases with no gene match: 6. The CDR3 is 15 amino acids. Germline V gene lookup returns CDR1 MDHEN and CDR2 SYDVKM. The data were produced by immunoSEQ multiplex PCR, yet TCRdb's version contains in-frame clones alone and is incomplete. The top ten hold about an eighth of the sample, which has some 490,000 clones, around 85% seen once. Study donors comprised healthy, HIV-negative adults devoid of recent acute infection or vaccination. The TCR comes from a woman aged 40 to 50 in good health. Some clones in this sample may be carry-over from other donors' samples. What was sequenced was PBMCs. The chain uses TRBV28 and TRBJ2-5; the match to TRBD2 covers 11 bases. The CDR3 reads CASSSPGLADETQYF. DNA for the CDR3: TGTGCCAGCAGTTCACCGGGACTAGCGGACGAGACCCAGTACTTC.